The 22 T cell receptor beta chains reported below all come from one sample, sequenced in a study of T cell repertoires and leukemia-associated antigens. These TCRs are of unknown antigen specificity. One entry per CDR3 protein, called by TCRdb with MiXCR from the 5' RACE reads. The table includes almost 10,000 distinct CDR3 sequences, roughly 40% detected once. Sequenced material: CD3+ T cells sorted from blood and cultured. The source of these receptors is a female donor in good health.

This clonotype was seen many times. The CDR3 sequence is CAISVDSGSSGDTQYF. The CDR3 DNA reads TGTGCCATCAGTGTGGATAGCGGGAGTTCTGGGGATACGCAGTATTTT. This chain links TRBV10-3 with TRBJ2-3, with 9 bases lining up with TRBD2. This CDR3 is 16 amino acids long. The trim removed 4 bases at V and 6 bases at J, leaving 11 bases unmatched. From germline, CDR1 is ENHRY and CDR2 SYGVKD.

In its sample, this clonotype ranks as medium-sized. The chain joins TRBV4-2 to TRBJ2-1; D unclear. The germline gives CDR1 LGHNA, CDR2 YNFKEQ. Trimming removed 1 base at V and 3 bases at J, with 10 bases between. CDR3 length equals 15 residues. DNA for the CDR3: TGTGCCAGCAGCCAAGGTTCTGGAGACTACAATGAGCAGTTCTTC. Encoded protein: CASSQGSGDYNEQFF.

The chain combines TRBV28 with TRBJ1-3, with 8 positions matching TRBD1. Per the germline V gene, CDR1 is MDHEN and CDR2 is SYDVKM. V gave up 8 bases and J gave up 4 bases; unmatched junction bases: 4. The CDR3 loop spans 13 amino acids. DNA for the CDR3: TGTGCCAGCCGAGCAGGGGGCGGAAACACCATATATTTT. Its protein is CASRAGGGNTIYF.

This clonotype was detected a few times. This chain connects TRBV5-6 to TRBJ2-7; 8 bases match TRBD2. V dropped 4 bases and J dropped 7; count of bases not matched to a gene: 7. The CDR3 runs to 13 residues. Germline assignment: CDR1 SGHDT and CDR2 YYEEEE. Here the CDR3 DNA reads TGTGCCAGCAGCCAAGCGGGAGTTGGTGAGCAGTACTTC. Amino acids: CASSQAGVGEQYF.

This clonotype was seen a handful of times. This chain connects TRBV27 to TRBJ2-7; possibly TRBD1 or TRBD2 for D (5 bases each). The germline V gene encodes CDR1 MNHEY and CDR2 SMNVEV (reference sequence). The CDR3 covers 14 residues. V was cut by 4 bases and J by 0 bases, with 10 bases left in between. The CDR3 spells CASSYGTDSYEQYF. The CDR3 nucleotides read TGTGCCAGCAGTTACGGGACGGACTCCTACGAGCAGTACTTC.

V usage is TRBV5-1 and J usage is TRBJ1-4, with TRBD1 matching over 9 bases. The CDR3 runs 14 residues. Germline trimming cut 4 bases from V and 6 bases from J; bases unmatched to any gene: 4. The germline V gene has CDR1 SGHRS and CDR2 YFSETQ. The CDR3 DNA reads as TGCGCCAGCAGCCCGCGACAGGGGGATGAAAAACTGTTTTTT. Its translation is CASSPRQGDEKLFF.

V is TRBV30 and J is TRBJ1-1; the D is unclear. V was clipped by 0 bases and J by 1 base, with 6 bases between them. The CDR3 contains 13 residues. Germline lookup yields CDR1 GTSNPN and CDR2 SVGIG (reference sequence). CDR3 residues: CAWSVGRNTEAFF. The CDR3 region has the DNA TGTGCCTGGAGTGTAGGCAGGAACACTGAAGCTTTCTTT. The variable domain in full, completed from reference TRBV30 and TRBJ1-1, reads SQTIHQWPATLVQPVGSPLSLECTVEGTSNPNLYWYRQAAGRGLQLLFYSVGIGQISSEVPQNLSASRPQDRQFILSSKKLLLSDSGFYLCAWSVGRNTEAFFGQGTRLTVV.

This clonotype has a count of ten or more. The chain links TRBV7-3 to TRBJ2-1; a weak D match, TRBD1 (6 bases). The germline gives CDR1 SGHTA, CDR2 FQGTGA. Trimming stripped 5 bases from V and 9 bases from J, with 20 bases between. The CDR3 has 15 amino acids. The CDR3 DNA is TGTGCCAGCAGCCCCGCCCTACAGGGTTACCGTGAGCAGTTCTTC. This sequence encodes CASSPALQGYREQFF. Using reference TRBV7-3 and TRBJ2-1 for the parts outside the CDR3, the full variable domain is GAGVSQTPSNKVTEKGKYVELRCDPISGHTALYWYRQSLGQGPEFLIYFQGTGAADDSGLPNDRFFAVRPEGSVSTLKIQRTERGDSAVYLCASSPALQGYREQFFGPGTRLTVL.

The chain couples TRBV7-9 to TRBJ1-2; no clear D gene. The CDR3 length is 13 residues. Trimming stripped 5 bases from V and 1 base from J, with 8 bases between. Looked up from germline, CDR1 is SEHNR and CDR2 is FQNEAQ (reference sequence). CDR3 amino acids: CASSATSNYGYTF. DNA for the CDR3: TGTGCCAGCAGCGCAACGAGTAACTATGGCTACACCTTC. The full variable domain, with the rest looked up from reference TRBV7-9 and TRBJ1-2, is DTGVSQNPRHKITKRGQNVTFRCDPISEHNRLYWYRQTLGQGPEFLTYFQNEAQLEKSRLLSDRFSAERPKGSFSTLEIQRTEQGDSAMYLCASSATSNYGYTFGSGTRLTVV.

Concerning this clonotype itself: Sequence at one end of the junction differs from germline and may be a read error. The V gene is TRBV12-3 or TRBV12-4, the J gene TRBJ2-5; TRBD2 matches at 13 bases. The CDR3 is 16 residues long. CDR3 sequence reads: CACRLLAGGPHETQYF. Here the CDR3 DNA reads TGTGCCTGCAGGCTACTAGCGGGAGGGCCTCATGAGACCCAGTACTTC.

A word on this clonotype: One end of the junction does not line up with germline, which may come from a read error. The rearrangement joins TRBV4-1 to TRBJ2-1; 10 bases are shared with TRBD2. There are 17 residues in the CDR3. Germline values: CDR1 MGHRA, CDR2 YSYEKL. The CDR3 protein is CDSSQDGKLAGHNEQFF. Here the CDR3 DNA reads TGCGACAGCAGCCAAGATGGGAAACTAGCGGGACACAATGAGCAGTTCTTC.

This clonotype showed up many times. The chain combines TRBV12-3 or TRBV12-4 with TRBJ2-7; the D is unclear. V was pared by 1 base and J by 0 bases, with 10 bases between. The CDR3 covers 15 residues. CDR3 bases: TGTGCCAGCAGTTTAGGTCCCGTCGCCTCCTACGAGCAGTACTTC. Protein product: CASSLGPVASYEQYF.

This clonotype was seen only a few times. The chain carries TRBV3-1 and TRBJ2-7; D is undetermined. Germline lookup yields CDR1 LGHDT and CDR2 YNNKEL (reference sequence). The CDR3 runs to 16 residues. Trimming took 1 base from V and 0 from J, leaving 13 bases between them. The CDR3 protein is CASSQVFSGSSYEQYF. The CDR3 DNA reads TGTGCCAGCAGCCAAGTTTTTTCGGGTAGCTCCTACGAGCAGTACTTC.

This clonotype is labeled as medium-sized. CDR3 nucleotides: TGTGCCAGCAGCAACTGGGATCGGTCTAGCTACAATGAGCAGTTCTTC. Protein product: CASSNWDRSSYNEQFF. The V and J genes are TRBV9 and TRBJ2-1; D is undetermined. The germline V gene encodes CDR1 SGDLS and CDR2 YYNGEE. V gave up 4 bases and J gave up 3 bases, with 17 bases separating them. CDR3 length: 16 residues.

A note on this clonotype: Since no conserved phenylalanine or tryptophan closes the CDR3, a read error is the likely cause. The genes are TRBV5-1 and TRBJ2-3; 9 nucleotides match TRBD2. The CDR3 extends over 13 amino acids. Germline V gives CDR1 SGHRS, CDR2 YFSETQ. The CDR3 DNA is TGCGCCGGCAGCCTGGGGACTAGCATAGCGCAGTATCTT. Protein product: CAGSLGTSIAQYL.

J is TRBJ2-7 and V is TRBV9; 9 bases agree with TRBD2. Germline V CDR1 and CDR2: SGDLS, YYNGEE. V lost 3 bases and J lost 3; bases outside the gene matches: 1. This CDR3 has 13 amino acids. CDR3 DNA: TGTGCCAGCAGCGGGACTAGCGACTACGAGCAGTACTTC. This translates into CASSGTSDYEQYF. Combining the CDR3 with reference TRBV9 and TRBJ2-7 gives the whole variable domain DSGVTQTPKHLITATGQRVTLRCSPRSGDLSVYWYQQSLDQGLQFLIQYYNGEERAKGNILERFSAQQFPDLHSELNLSSLELGDSALYFCASSGTSDYEQYFGPGTRLTVT.

Relative to its sample, this clonotype is medium-sized. The rearrangement joins TRBV5-1 to TRBJ2-1, with 11 bases identical to TRBD2. Germline loops: CDR1 SGHRS, CDR2 YFSETQ. The CDR3 length is 15 residues. V shed 5 bases and J 3 bases; nucleotides not matched to a gene: 4. The CDR3 spells CASSIAGGNYNEQFF. The CDR3 DNA sequence: TGCGCCAGCAGTATAGCGGGAGGGAACTACAATGAGCAGTTCTTC.

This clonotype has more than one count but fewer than ten. The chain has TRBV20-1 and TRBJ2-3; D may be TRBD1 (6 bases). CDR1 is DFQATT, CDR2 SNEGSKA, per germline (reference sequence). CDR3 length equals 15 residues. This chain's CDR3 is CSALYRELSTDTQYF. The CDR3 coding sequence is TGCAGCGCCCTTTACAGGGAGCTGAGCACAGATACGCAGTATTTT.

This chain links TRBV20-1 with TRBJ2-7, with 7 bases matching TRBD2. J was trimmed by 6 bases and V by 5 bases; bases with no gene match: 7. The germline V gene has CDR1 DFQATT and CDR2 SNEGSKA (reference sequence). This CDR3 is built from 12 residues. The CDR3 DNA follows: TGCAGTGCTGCCCTGCTAGCGGCCGAGCAGTACTTC. As protein: CSAALLAAEQYF.

The chain has TRBV7-2 and TRBJ2-1, with 12 nucleotides matching TRBD2. V was clipped by 2 bases and J by 6 bases; unmatched bases: 11. Germline CDR1 is SGHTA and CDR2 is FQGNSA. The CDR3 is 18 residues long. The CDR3: CASSLRLAGGPVANEQFF. Written as DNA, the CDR3 is TGTGCCAGCAGCTTAAGGCTAGCGGGAGGGCCGGTCGCCAATGAGCAGTTCTTC. Full variable domain (rest looked up from reference TRBV7-2 and TRBJ2-1): GAGVSQSPSNKVTEKGKDVELRCDPISGHTALYWYRQSLGQGLEFLIYFQGNSAPDKSGLPSDRFSAERTGGSVSTLTIQRTQQEDSAVYLCASSLRLAGGPVANEQFFGPGTRLTVL.

At least ten counts were recorded for this clonotype. This rearrangement joins TRBV11-2 to TRBJ2-5, with D perhaps being TRBD1 or TRBD2 (6 bases each). Germline CDR1 reads SGHAT; CDR2 reads FQNNGV. Trimming left V 1 base short and J 9 bases short, with 9 bases between. There are 12 residues in the CDR3. In DNA, the CDR3 is TGTGCCAGCAGCTTAGGAAGGGGGGCCCAGTACTTC. Protein: CASSLGRGAQYF.

The sample holds a few counts of this clonotype. V is TRBV9 and J is TRBJ2-7; 7 bases match TRBD2. Per the germline V gene, CDR1 is SGDLS and CDR2 is YYNGEE. The CDR3 contains 15 residues. V was clipped by 6 bases and J by 1 base; unmatched bases: 10. CDR3 amino acids: CASTGTGGESYEQYF. The CDR3 coding sequence is TGTGCCAGCACCGGGACTGGGGGGGAATCCTACGAGCAGTACTTC. Full variable domain (outside the CDR3, taken from reference TRBV9 and TRBJ2-7): DSGVTQTPKHLITATGQRVTLRCSPRSGDLSVYWYQQSLDQGLQFLIQYYNGEERAKGNILERFSAQQFPDLHSELNLSSLELGDSALYFCASTGTGGESYEQYFGPGTRLTVT.